The 5 T cell receptor beta chains given below trace back to one sample, sequenced in a study of shared clonotypes between healthy human individuals. The assay was immunoSEQ multiplex PCR, and TCRdb's table has in-frame clones only and misses some. The table includes under 1,100,000 clones, more than 65% detected once. Source material: memory CD4+ T cells sorted from blood. Noted subset: CD45RA-negative fraction. These receptors were taken from a man aged 18 to 30 in good health.

This chain connects TRBV6-5 to TRBJ2-7; D is tentatively TRBD1 or TRBD2 (5 bases each). Germline CDR1 reads MNHEY; CDR2 reads SVGAGI. Trimming left V 6 bases short and J 1 base short, with 13 bases between. This CDR3 comprises 14 residues. Here the CDR3 reads CASRTPGRSYEQYF. For the CDR3, the DNA is TGTGCCAGCAGAACGCCGGGACGGTCCTACGAGCAGTACTTC.

J is TRBJ1-5 and V is TRBV19; D is ambiguous. V was clipped by 3 bases and J by 6 bases, with 15 bases between them. From germline, CDR1 is LNHDA and CDR2 SQIVND (reference sequence). The CDR3 contains 15 residues. CDR3 protein: CASSIGRMGGQPQHF. CDR3 DNA: TGTGCCAGTAGTATCGGCCGGATGGGTGGTCAGCCCCAGCATTTT.

The V call is TRBV28, the J call TRBJ2-2; 9 bases map to TRBD1. CDR1 is MDHEN, CDR2 SYDVKM, per germline. V trimming: 3 bases; J trimming: 12 bases; junction bases outside the gene matches: 8. The CDR3 loop spans 14 amino acids. CDR3 bases: TGTGCCAGCAGTTTCTCTAGGGGGACAGGGAAGCTGTTTTTT. It specifies CASSFSRGTGKLFF. The full variable domain, with the rest looked up from reference TRBV28 and TRBJ2-2, is DVKVTQSSRYLVKRTGEKVFLECVQDMDHENMFWYRQDPGLGLRLIYFSYDVKMKEKGDIPEGYSVSREKKERFSLILESASTNQTSMYLCASSFSRGTGKLFFGEGSRLTVL.

This sequence joins TRBV2 and TRBJ2-7; no reliable D call. CDR3 size: 12 residues. The germline V and J ends were trimmed by 1 base and 6 bases, with 7 bases remaining between them. Germline CDR1 reads SNHLY; CDR2 reads FYNNEI. CDR3 bases: TGTGCCAGCAGTGAAGTGTCGGTCGAGCAGTACTTC. Protein product: CASSEVSVEQYF.

The V call is TRBV7-2, the J call TRBJ1-3; D gene ambiguous. The CDR3 contains 12 residues. Deletions cut 5 bases from V and 3 bases from J, with 5 bases between. Germline V gives CDR1 SGHTA, CDR2 FQGNSA. The CDR3 is CASSVIGNTIYF. DNA of the CDR3: TGTGCCAGCAGCGTCATTGGAAACACCATATATTTT.